One sample yielded the 25 T cell receptor beta chains listed below, sequenced in a study of blood T cells in healthy people across ages. The authors ran a second PCR of about 6 to 11 cycles using a sample-barcoded 5' primer and a J-beta primer mix. MiXCR, applied by TCRdb to the 5' RACE reads, yields one record per CDR3 protein. This sample carries some 700,000 distinct CDR3 sequences, about 20% of them seen once, and the ten largest clones take about 20%. Sequenced: blood. These receptors were collected from a man aged 65 to 85 in good health.

The chain links TRBV4-1 to TRBJ1-2; D uncertain. CDR1 is MGHRA, CDR2 YSYEKL, per germline. The CDR3 spans 13 residues. Trimming shortened V by 0 bases and J by 7 bases, and 9 bases separated the two germline ends. CDR3 bases: TGCGCCAGCAGCCAAGAATCCTCCACTGGCTACACCTTC. It translates to CASSQESSTGYTF.

This rearrangement joins TRBV29-1 to TRBJ1-1; possibly TRBD1 for D (5 bases). Germline V gene lookup returns CDR1 SQVTM and CDR2 ANQGSEA. V was cut by 4 bases and J by 4 bases, with 22 bases left in between. CDR3 size: 16 residues. CDR3 nucleotides: TGCAGCGTTGGAAGTGGGACGGGGTTTACCGGCACTGAAGCTTTCTTT. This translates into CSVGSGTGFTGTEAFF.

The chain employs TRBV4-2 and TRBJ2-3; 9 bases map to TRBD1. With 3 bases clipped from V and 3 bases from J, the junction kept 10 bases outside the gene matches. The CDR3 sequence is 17 residues long. The germline V gene encodes CDR1 LGHNA and CDR2 YNFKEQ. CDR3 sequence (DNA): TGTGCCAGCAGCCACGACCCAACAGGGGGCTGGACAGATACGCAGTATTTT. Encoded protein: CASSHDPTGGWTDTQYF.

This clonotype was recorded a few times. The chain has TRBV10-3 and TRBJ2-7, with a weak D call TRBD1 (5 bases). Germline V gene sequence: CDR1 ENHRY, CDR2 SYGVKD. The V gene lost 6 bases and the J gene lost 0 bases, with 15 bases spanning the gap. The CDR3 runs 15 residues. The CDR3 DNA reads TGTGCCATCAGGACGTCAAGGGGTACCTCCTACGAGCAGTACTTC. Translation gives CAIRTSRGTSYEQYF.

The chain carries TRBV12-3 or TRBV12-4 and TRBJ2-3; D is unresolved. The CDR3 spans 12 residues. Deletions cut 6 bases from V and 15 bases from J, with 19 bases between. CDR3 DNA: TGTGCCAGCAGATTAAGAGCAGATGCGGAATATTTT. It specifies CASRLRADAEYF.

In this sample, this clonotype turned up a few times. J is TRBJ1-5 and V is TRBV29-1, with D perhaps matching TRBD1 (6 bases). Between the trimmed V and J ends, which lost 2 bases and 8 bases, there was a span of 10 bases. The germline V gene has CDR1 SQVTM and CDR2 ANQGSEA. This CDR3 has 12 amino acids. Here the CDR3 reads CSVERPGEPQHF. As DNA, the CDR3 is TGCAGCGTTGAAAGGCCAGGGGAGCCCCAGCATTTT.

This sequence joins TRBV20-1 and TRBJ2-7; 12 nucleotides agree with TRBD2. Germline CDR1 DFQATT, CDR2 SNEGSKA (reference sequence). The V and J ends lost 2 bases and 6 bases, in that order; junction bases with no gene match: 5. The CDR3 contains 14 residues. The DNA of the CDR3 is TGCAGTGCTAGACTTCTAGCGGGAGGGTCCGAGCAGTACTTC. Its protein product is CSARLLAGGSEQYF.

This clonotype was picked up a small number of times. The chain joins TRBV5-6 to TRBJ1-2; 10 nucleotides align to TRBD1. Germline CDR1 reads SGHDT; CDR2 reads YYEEEE. This CDR3 comprises 15 residues. Trimming cost V 3 bases and J 5 bases; bases outside gene matches: 7. The CDR3 DNA sequence: TGTGCCAGCAGCTCCTACGGGACAGGGGTTTATGGCTACACCTTC. Encoded protein: CASSSYGTGVYGYTF.

Only a few counts were recorded for this clonotype. This chain links TRBV20-1 with TRBJ1-3, with D tentatively TRBD1 (5 bases). The CDR3 contains 16 residues. The V end was cut by 0 bases, the J end by 3 bases, with 15 bases between. Germline V gives CDR1 DFQATT, CDR2 SNEGSKA (reference sequence). CDR3 protein: CSARDPVGARGNTIYF. CDR3 nucleotides: TGCAGTGCTAGAGATCCGGTAGGGGCGCGTGGAAACACCATATATTTT.

This clonotype showed up just a few times. V usage is TRBV29-1 and J usage is TRBJ1-2; D is ambiguous. V was trimmed by 7 bases and J by 8 bases, leaving 11 bases between them. The CDR3 length is 10 residues. Germline V gene lookup returns CDR1 SQVTM and CDR2 ANQGSEA. DNA for the CDR3: TGCAGCGCGAGGGAAGACGGCTACACCTTC. Protein: CSAREDGYTF.

This clonotype was seen only a few times. The gene calls are TRBV3-1 and TRBJ2-2; D is unresolved. This CDR3 is 14 amino acids long. Germline lookup yields CDR1 LGHDT and CDR2 YNNKEL (reference sequence). The V gene lost 3 bases and the J gene lost 5 bases, with 10 bases spanning the gap. CDR3 nucleotide sequence: TGTGCCAGCAGCCAGAACCGCTGGACCGGGGAGCTGTTTTTT. Its translation: CASSQNRWTGELFF.

This clonotype has only a few counts. This chain links TRBV18 with TRBJ2-7; tentative D call: TRBD2 (5 bases). Germline V gene data show CDR1 as KGHSH and CDR2 as LQKENI. The ends were cut back, 5 bases at V and 3 bases at J, with 11 bases in the middle. CDR3 length: 13 amino acids. CDR3 sequence: CASSALESYEQYV. The CDR3 DNA is TGTGCCAGCTCAGCACTAGAAAGCTACGAGCAGTACGTC.

V and J are TRBV11-2 and TRBJ2-2; TRBD2 aligns across 11 bases. The CDR3 totals 13 residues. J gave up 9 bases and V 6 bases, and 3 bases lay outside the gene matches. Germline CDR1 and CDR2: SGHAT and FQNNGV. CDR3 nucleotide sequence: TGTGCCAGCAGAAGACTAGCGGGATGGGAGCTGTTTTTT. Its translation is CASRRLAGWELFF.

This chain connects TRBV29-1 to TRBJ2-7; TRBD2 aligns across 15 bases. The CDR3 loop spans 15 amino acids. V shed 5 bases and J 6 bases; nucleotides not matched to a gene: 8. In germline, CDR1 is SQVTM, CDR2 ANQGSEA. CDR3 DNA: TGCAGCGTTAAAAGGACTAGCGGGGGGGCAGGCGAGCAGTACTTC. It specifies CSVKRTSGGAGEQYF.

This clonotype was seen more than once but under ten times. The chain couples TRBV29-1 to TRBJ1-1; D not resolved. The CDR3 has 14 amino acids. V shed 1 base and J shed 2 bases, with 11 bases lying between them. Germline loops: CDR1 SQVTM, CDR2 ANQGSEA. In DNA, the CDR3 is TGCAGCGTTGAAGCGGTGGCTCTTAACACTGAAGCTTTCTTT. It translates to CSVEAVALNTEAFF.

The chain joins TRBV6-5 to TRBJ2-3; D is perhaps TRBD1 or TRBD2 (5 bases each). The CDR3 consists of 13 residues. Trimming left V 7 bases short and J 8 bases short, with 16 bases between. In germline, CDR1 is MNHEY, CDR2 SVGAGI. Written as DNA, the CDR3 is TGTGCCAGCAATTCCCCGGGGCGCGGTACGCAGTATTTT. As protein: CASNSPGRGTQYF.

This sequence joins TRBV5-6 and TRBJ2-5, with TRBD1 matching over 9 bases. The DNA end is more similar to TRBJ2-7, so the J call may be wrong. The CDR3 sequence is 15 residues long. Germline V gene sequence: CDR1 SGHDT, CDR2 YYEEEE. The CDR3 DNA reads TGTGCCAGCAGCCCCTGGGACAGGGCCTCCTACGAGCAGTACTTC. Amino acid sequence: CASSPWDRASYEQYF.

This clonotype was detected only a few times. J is TRBJ2-3 and V is TRBV18; a possible D gene is TRBD1 (5 bases). This CDR3 is 15 amino acids long. Trimming took off 0 bases at V and 5 bases at J, with 12 bases between the two ends. In germline, CDR1 is KGHSH, CDR2 LQKENI. CDR3 nucleotides: TGTGCCAGCTCACCACCGTCCAGGGTTGAAGATACGCAGTATTTT. Its protein is CASSPPSRVEDTQYF. Supplemented by reference TRBV18 and TRBJ2-3, the full variable domain reads NAGVMQNPRHLVRRRGQEARLRCSPMKGHSHVYWYRQLPEEGLKFMVYLQKENIIDESGMPKERFSAEFPKEGPSILRIQQVVRGDSAAYFCASSPPSRVEDTQYFGPGTRLTVL.

Only a few counts were recorded for this clonotype. V is TRBV20-1 and J is TRBJ2-2; TRBD1 might be the D (5 bases). Per germline, CDR1 DFQATT and CDR2 SNEGSKA (reference sequence). Trimming shortened V by 3 bases and J by 1 base, and 9 bases separated the two germline ends. The CDR3 spans 14 residues. DNA for the CDR3: TGCAGTGCTAGGTTCCAGGGGAACACCGGGGAGCTGTTTTTT. It yields the protein CSARFQGNTGELFF.

Only a few counts were recorded for this clonotype. The chain has TRBV20-1 and TRBJ2-1, with TRBD1 matching 7 bases. Per the germline V gene, CDR1 is DFQATT and CDR2 is SNEGSKA (reference sequence). The trim removed 5 bases at V and 6 bases at J, leaving 10 bases unmatched. This CDR3 is built from 14 residues. The CDR3 DNA follows: TGCAGTGCTTGCCCAAACCCAGGGGGCAATGAGCAGTTCTTC. It specifies CSACPNPGGNEQFF.

This clonotype was seen more than once but under ten times. This chain's CDR3 is CSARTGGTNTGELFF. The CDR3 region has the DNA TGCAGTGCTAGAACGGGAGGTACGAACACCGGGGAGCTGTTTTTT. The chain joins TRBV20-1 to TRBJ2-2, with 7 nucleotides matching TRBD2. The CDR3 covers 15 residues. With 2 bases clipped from V and 0 bases from J, the junction kept 3 bases outside the gene matches. The germline V gene has CDR1 DFQATT and CDR2 SNEGSKA (reference sequence).

Concerning this clonotype: At one of its ends the junction is not consistent with the germline gene, which may arise from a read error. The rearrangement uses TRBV10-3 and TRBJ2-2, with a possible D match to TRBD2 (5 bases). Germline V gene lookup returns CDR1 ENHRY and CDR2 SYGVKD. CDR3 length: 13 residues. The CDR3 loop is CAISESMTGEMFF. The DNA of the CDR3 is TGTGCCATCAGTGAGTCGATGACCGGGGAGATGTTTTTT.

The J gene is TRBJ2-1, the V gene TRBV15; 10 bases match TRBD2. CDR1 and CDR2 (germline): LNHNV, YYDKDF (reference sequence). CDR3 length: 14 amino acids. Losses at the gene ends were 5 bases for V and 4 bases for J; bases not matched to a gene: 2. Written as DNA, the CDR3 is TGTGCCACCAGCGCGACTAGCGGGTACAATGAGCAGTTCTTC. It yields the protein CATSATSGYNEQFF.

Note on this clonotype: A junction boundary mismatches the germline segment, possibly from a read error. The V and J genes are TRBV20-1 and TRBJ2-7, with no clear D. The CDR3 covers 14 residues. CDR1 and CDR2 (germline): DFQATT, SNEGSKA (reference sequence). The DNA for the CDR3 is TGCAGTGCTAGAAATCCCCAGAGCTCCTATGAGCAGTACTTC. Translating gives CSARNPQSSYEQYF.

The J gene is TRBJ1-1, the V gene TRBV13; TRBD1 might be the D (5 bases). The CDR3 is 14 residues long. CDR1 and CDR2 (germline): PRHDT, FYEKMQ (reference sequence). The V and J ends lost 5 bases and 3 bases respectively, with 13 bases between them. CDR3: CASSNTGPDTEAFF. CDR3 nucleotide sequence: TGTGCCAGCAGCAACACAGGTCCCGACACTGAAGCTTTCTTT. The full variable domain, rest sourced from reference TRBV13 and TRBJ1-1, is AAGVIQSPRHLIKEKRETATLKCYPIPRHDTVYWYQQGPGQDPQFLISFYEKMQSDKGSIPDRFSAQQFSDYHSELNMSSLELGDSALYFCASSNTGPDTEAFFGQGTRLTVV.